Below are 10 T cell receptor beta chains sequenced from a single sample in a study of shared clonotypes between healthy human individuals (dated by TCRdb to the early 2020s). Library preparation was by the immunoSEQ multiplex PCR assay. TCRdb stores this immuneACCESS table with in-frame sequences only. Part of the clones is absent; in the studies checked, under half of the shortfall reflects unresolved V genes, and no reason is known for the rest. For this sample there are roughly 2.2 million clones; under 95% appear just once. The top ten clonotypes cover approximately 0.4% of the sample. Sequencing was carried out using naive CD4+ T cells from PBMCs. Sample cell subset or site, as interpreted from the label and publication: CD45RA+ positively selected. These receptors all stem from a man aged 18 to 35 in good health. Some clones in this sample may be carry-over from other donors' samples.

The CDR3 loop is CASRKTGVQETQYF. DNA for the CDR3: TGTGCCAGCAGGAAGACAGGGGTCCAAGAGACCCAGTACTTC. V gene TRBV6-1 combines with J gene TRBJ2-5, with TRBD1 matching 8 bases. V gave up 6 bases and J gave up 1 base; unmatched junction bases: 4. Germline CDR1 is MNHNS and CDR2 is SASEGT. CDR3 length equals 14 residues.

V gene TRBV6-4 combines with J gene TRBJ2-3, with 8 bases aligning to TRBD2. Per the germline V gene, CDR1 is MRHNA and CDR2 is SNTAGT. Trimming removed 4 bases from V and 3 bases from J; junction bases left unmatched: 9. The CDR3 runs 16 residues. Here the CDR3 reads CASSASAAGATDTQYF. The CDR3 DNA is TGTGCCAGCAGTGCTTCCGCAGCGGGAGCAACAGATACGCAGTATTTT.

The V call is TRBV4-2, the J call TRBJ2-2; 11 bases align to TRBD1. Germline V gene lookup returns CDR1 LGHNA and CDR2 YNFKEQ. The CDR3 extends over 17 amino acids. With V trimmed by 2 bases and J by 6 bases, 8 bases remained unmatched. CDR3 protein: CASSQLDRGRRAGELFF. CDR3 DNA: TGTGCCAGCAGCCAACTGGACAGGGGGCGGAGGGCCGGGGAGCTGTTTTTT.

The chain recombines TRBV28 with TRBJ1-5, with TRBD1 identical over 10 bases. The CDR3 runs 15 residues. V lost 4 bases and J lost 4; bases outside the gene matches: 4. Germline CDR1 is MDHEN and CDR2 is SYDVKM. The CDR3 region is CASSWPGQGNQPQHF. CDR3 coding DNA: TGTGCCAGCAGTTGGCCGGGACAGGGGAATCAGCCCCAGCATTTT.

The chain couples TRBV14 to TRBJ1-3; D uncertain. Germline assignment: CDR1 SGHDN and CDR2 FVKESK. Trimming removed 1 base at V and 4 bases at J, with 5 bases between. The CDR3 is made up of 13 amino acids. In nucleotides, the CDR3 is TGTGCCAGCAGCCAAGTTCGCGGAAACACCATATATTTT. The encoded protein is CASSQVRGNTIYF.

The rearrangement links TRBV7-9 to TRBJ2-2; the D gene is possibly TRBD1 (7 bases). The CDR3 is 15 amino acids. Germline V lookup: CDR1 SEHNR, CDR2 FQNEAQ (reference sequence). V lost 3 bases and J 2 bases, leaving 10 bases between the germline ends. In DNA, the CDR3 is TGTGCCAGCAGCTTGCGGGACAGTAACACCGGGGAGCTGTTTTTT. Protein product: CASSLRDSNTGELFF.

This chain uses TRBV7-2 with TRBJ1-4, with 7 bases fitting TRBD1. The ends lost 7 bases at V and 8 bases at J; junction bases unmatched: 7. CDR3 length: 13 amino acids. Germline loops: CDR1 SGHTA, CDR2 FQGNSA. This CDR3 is CASTRQGREKLFF. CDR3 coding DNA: TGTGCCAGCACCAGACAGGGCCGCGAAAAACTGTTTTTT.

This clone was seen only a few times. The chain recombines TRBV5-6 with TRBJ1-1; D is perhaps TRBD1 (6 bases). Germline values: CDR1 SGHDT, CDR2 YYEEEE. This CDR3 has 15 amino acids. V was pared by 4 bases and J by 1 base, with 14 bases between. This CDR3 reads CASSGSGTRNTEAFF. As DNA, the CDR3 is TGTGCCAGCAGCGGATCCGGGACACGGAACACTGAAGCTTTCTTT.

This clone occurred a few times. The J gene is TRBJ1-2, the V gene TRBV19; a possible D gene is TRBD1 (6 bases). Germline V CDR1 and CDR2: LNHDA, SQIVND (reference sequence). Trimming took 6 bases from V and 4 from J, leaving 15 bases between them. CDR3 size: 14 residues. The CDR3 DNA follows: TGTGCCAGTAGCGGGGGCCCATTGGTCTATGGCTACACCTTC. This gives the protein CASSGGPLVYGYTF.

CDR3 coding DNA: TGTGCCAGCATTCCGTTGGTACAGGGGGTACATGAGCAGTTCTTC. Encoded protein: CASIPLVQGVHEQFF. V is TRBV28 and J is TRBJ2-1; 8 bases agree with TRBD1. After removal of 7 bases from V and 8 bases from J, the junction contained 13 bases not matched to a gene. The CDR3 is 15 residues long. Germline V gives CDR1 MDHEN, CDR2 SYDVKM.